This T cell receptor (beta chain) is from a study of Graves' ophthalmopathy and Graves' hyperthyroidism. TCR beta CDR3 amplification used RNA transcripts. The workflow started with a first-round RT-PCR run with HTBI primers and then moved on to a second-round multiplex PCR. TCRdb passed the multiplex PCR reads through MiXCR, listing each CDR3 protein once. Among about half a million distinct CDR3 sequences listed, around 14% were seen once. Moderate-to-severe activity, CAS ≥3, NOSPECS ≥4 and duration under 3 months were recorded for donors with ophthalmopathy. The table lists this clonotype with many counts. One end of the junction varies from germline; a read error may be responsible. The sequence was obtained from a woman in her 30s with Graves' ophthalmopathy. The sequenced sample was blood.

CDR3 region: CASRGREGAKNIKYF. The CDR3 nucleotides are TGTGCCAGCAGGGGAAGGGAGGGGGCCAAAAACATTAAGTACTTC. V and J are TRBV6-1 and TRBJ2-4; D tentatively reads TRBD1 or TRBD2 (7 bases each). This CDR3 spans 15 amino acids. Germline V gives CDR1 MNHNS, CDR2 SASEGT.